This T cell receptor beta chain was captured in a study of blood T cells in healthy people across ages. Study-wide results and caveats: Naive and antigen-experienced cells were not separated, limiting conclusive comparison.

Combining a sample-barcoded 5' primer with a J-beta primer mix, a second PCR ran for roughly 6 to 12 cycles. TCRdb reprocessed the 5' RACE reads with MiXCR, giving one entry per CDR3 protein. The table lists 550,000 to 800,000 distinct CDR3 sequences, roughly 32% of them singletons, with 15% in the top ten. Comments on this clonotype: Antigen: not known.

The CDR3 covers 14 residues. The germline V gene has CDR1 SGHNT and CDR2 YYREEE (reference sequence). Trimming shortened V by 4 bases and J by 4 bases, and 14 bases separated the two germline ends. The chain uses TRBV5-4 and TRBJ1-2; D is perhaps TRBD1 (5 bases). The sequenced sample consisted of blood. This receptor was identified in a woman aged 80 or over in good health. Here the CDR3 DNA reads TGTGCCAGCAGCCCCGTTAGGGGAATCTATGGCTACACCTTC. It is translated as CASSPVRGIYGYTF.